This TCR beta chain was captured in a study of T cells after yellow fever vaccination. This clonotype was seen a handful of times. Its cognate antigen is unknown. The length of the CDR3 is 13 residues. The germline CDR1 and CDR2 sequences are SGHNT and YYREEE (reference sequence). V was clipped by 0 bases and J by 9 bases, with 11 bases between them. Study outcomes and limitations: The bulk population could contribute abundant contaminating clonotypes to FACS-sorted repertoires. When the response was secondary, it was weaker but reached its peak faster, day 5 versus 15.

5'RACE template switching produced TCR cDNA carrying a universal primer site and UMIs. TCRdb called the 5' RACE reads again in MiXCR, with one record for every CDR3 protein. Of 250,000 to 300,000 distinct CDR3 sequences listed, about 5.2% are singletons. This sequence joins TRBV5-4 and TRBJ2-3, with D perhaps matching TRBD1 (5 bases). The clonotype comes from a man in his late teens or twenties who received the YFV17D yellow fever vaccine. The sequencing used CD4+ T cells sorted from PBMCs, collected on the day of the yellow fever booster vaccination. CDR3 DNA sequence: TGTGCCAGCAGCTTGGAAGGGGCTTTAACGCAGTATTTT. Its protein is CASSLEGALTQYF.